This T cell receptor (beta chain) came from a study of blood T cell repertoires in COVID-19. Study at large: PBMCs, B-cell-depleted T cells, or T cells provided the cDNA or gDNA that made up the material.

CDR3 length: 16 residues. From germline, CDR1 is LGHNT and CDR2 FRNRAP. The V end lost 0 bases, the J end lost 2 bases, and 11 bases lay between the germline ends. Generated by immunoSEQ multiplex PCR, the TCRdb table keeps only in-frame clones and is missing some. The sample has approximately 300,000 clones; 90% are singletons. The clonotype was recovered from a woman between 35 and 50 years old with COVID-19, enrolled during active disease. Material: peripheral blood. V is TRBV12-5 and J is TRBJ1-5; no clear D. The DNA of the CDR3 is TGTGCTAGTGGTTTGGTACTCGGGTTAGGCAATCAGCCCCAGCATTTT. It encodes CASGLVLGLGNQPQHF.